A single sample gave rise to the 27 T cell receptor beta chains below, sequenced in a study of blood T cell repertoires in COVID-19. TCRdb's copy holds only in-frame clones and misses some; the assay was immunoSEQ multiplex PCR. The repertoire holds 85,000 to 100,000 clones, approximately 79% seen once, with about a sixth in the top ten. The sequenced material came from peripheral blood. Receptors originate from a woman older than 75 with active or convalescent COVID-19.

The chain carries TRBV19 and TRBJ1-2, with 7 bases aligning to TRBD1. Germline V gene lookup returns CDR1 LNHDA and CDR2 SQIVND (reference sequence). CDR3 length equals 13 residues. Trimming took 11 bases from V and 5 from J; bases not matched to a gene: 11. CDR3 residues: CASDPGQKYGYTF. As DNA, the CDR3 is TGTGCCTCGGACCCGGGACAGAAGTATGGCTACACCTTC. Full variable domain (rest looked up from reference TRBV19 and TRBJ1-2): DGGITQSPKYLFRKEGQNVTLSCEQNLNHDAMYWYRQDPGQGLRLIYYSQIVNDFQKGDIAEGYSVSREKKESFPLTVTSAQKNPTAFYLCASDPGQKYGYTFGSGTRLTVV.

The chain joins TRBV27 to TRBJ2-1, with D tentatively TRBD2 (6 bases). The CDR3 totals 16 residues. CDR1 MNHEY and CDR2 SMNVEV come from the germline V gene (reference sequence). V lost 4 bases and J 4 bases, leaving 17 bases between the germline ends. CDR3 coding DNA: TGTGCCAGCAGTTCCCGTAGGCCTAGCGCGTACAATGAGCAGTTCTTC. It yields the protein CASSSRRPSAYNEQFF.

The chain links TRBV18 to TRBJ2-1; TRBD2 matches 9 bases. Germline V gene data show CDR1 as KGHSH and CDR2 as LQKENI. Trimming cost V 4 bases and J 3 bases; bases outside gene matches: 4. The CDR3 loop spans 15 amino acids. This chain's CDR3 is CASSQTSGVYNEQFF. In DNA form, the CDR3 reads TGTGCCAGCTCACAGACTAGCGGAGTCTACAATGAGCAGTTCTTC. The full variable domain, with the rest looked up from reference TRBV18 and TRBJ2-1, is NAGVMQNPRHLVRRRGQEARLRCSPMKGHSHVYWYRQLPEEGLKFMVYLQKENIIDESGMPKERFSAEFPKEGPSILRIQQVVRGDSAAYFCASSQTSGVYNEQFFGPGTRLTVL.

V is TRBV6-4 and J is TRBJ1-2, with 9 positions matching TRBD1. This CDR3 region has 18 residues. J lost 6 bases, V lost 0 bases, and 14 bases had no gene match. The V gene's germline CDR1 is MRHNA and CDR2 SNTAGT. CDR3 in amino acids: CASSDSINRGRQYDGYTF. CDR3 nucleotide sequence: TGTGCCAGCAGTGACTCGATAAACAGGGGGCGCCAGTATGATGGCTACACCTTC.

With respect to this clone: Mismatch with germline at one junction end may stem from a read error. This chain connects TRBV5-1 to TRBJ1-5, with 9 bases aligning to TRBD1. In germline, CDR1 is SGHRS, CDR2 YFSETQ. The CDR3 contains 15 residues. The CDR3 is CASSPGDRGGQPQHF. CDR3 DNA sequence: TGTGCCAGCAGCCCGGGTGACAGGGGGGGCCAGCCCCAGCATTTT.

The J gene is TRBJ1-5, the V gene TRBV6-6; D perhaps matches TRBD1 (5 bases). The CDR3 totals 12 residues. CDR1 MNHNY and CDR2 SVGAGI come from the germline V gene (reference sequence). V was shortened by 7 bases and J by 10 bases, with 14 bases between the two germline ends. The CDR3 DNA sequence: TGTGCCAGCACTGGGGGAGGACGCCCCCAGCATTTT. It yields the protein CASTGGGRPQHF.

This chain uses TRBV27 with TRBJ2-7, with TRBD2 identical over 7 bases. V lost 6 bases, J lost 4 bases, and 12 bases stayed unmatched. The CDR3 length is 15 residues. Germline V gene data show CDR1 as MNHEY and CDR2 as SMNVEV (reference sequence). The CDR3 is CASSLLGGSSYEQYF. The CDR3 nucleotides read TGTGCCAGCAGCCTCCTCGGGGGGAGTAGTTACGAGCAGTACTTC.

This clone occurred once. The chain combines TRBV9 with TRBJ2-7; D possibly corresponds to TRBD2 (7 bases). Trimming left V 0 bases short and J 3 bases short, with 13 bases between. This CDR3 is 15 amino acids long. Germline CDR1 is SGDLS and CDR2 is YYNGEE. In nucleotides, the CDR3 is TGTGCCAGCAGCGTAGGGGAGGGGGGCTTCTACGAGCAGTACTTC. Its translation is CASSVGEGGFYEQYF.

The rearrangement links TRBV5-1 to TRBJ2-3, with D maybe TRBD1 (6 bases). The CDR3 consists of 15 residues. Germline loops: CDR1 SGHRS, CDR2 YFSETQ. Trimming cost V 1 base and J 0 bases, with 9 bases left between them. CDR3 region: CASSLQGPSTDTQYF. The DNA of the CDR3 is TGCGCCAGCAGCTTGCAGGGGCCTAGCACAGATACGCAGTATTTT.

The V and J genes are TRBV18 and TRBJ1-2; possibly TRBD1 for D (6 bases). This CDR3 contains 15 residues. Germline V gene sequence: CDR1 KGHSH, CDR2 LQKENI. The ends were cut back, 6 bases at V and 4 bases at J, with 18 bases in the middle. CDR3 DNA sequence: TGTGCCAGCTCTCCGGAGACCCTCAGGGGCTATGGCTACACCTTC. This codes for CASSPETLRGYGYTF.

The CDR3 nucleotides read TGTGCCAGCAGCTTACAGGGTTCCTACGAGCAGTACTTC. Translating gives CASSLQGSYEQYF. This sequence joins TRBV5-4 and TRBJ2-7; the D gene is possibly TRBD1 (6 bases). This CDR3 is built from 13 residues. Trimming took off 2 bases at V and 1 base at J, with 7 bases between the two ends. Germline values: CDR1 SGHNT, CDR2 YYREEE (reference sequence). Full variable domain (remainder filled in from reference TRBV5-4 and TRBJ2-7): ETGVTQSPTHLIKTRGQQVTLRCSSQSGHNTVSWYQQALGQGPQFIFQYYREEENGRGNFPPRFSGLQFPNYSSELNVNALELDDSALYLCASSLQGSYEQYFGPGTRLTVT.

A remark on this clone: At one boundary the junction diverges from the germline segment, which might be a read error. The rearrangement joins TRBV5-1 to TRBJ1-2; 8 positions agree with TRBD1. The germline CDR1 and CDR2 sequences are SGHRS and YFSETQ. The CDR3 has 14 residues. CDR3 residues: CASSLGAGGFGYTF. In DNA, the CDR3 is TGTGCCAGCAGCTTGGGGGCAGGGGGCTTTGGCTACACCTTC.

The V gene is TRBV6-5, the J gene TRBJ2-1; 7 bases agree with TRBD2. Germline V gene sequence: CDR1 MNHEY, CDR2 SVGAGI. This CDR3 region has 15 residues. Trimming removed 0 bases from V and 8 bases from J; junction bases left unmatched: 7. The CDR3 spells CASSYSRGRGDEQFF. CDR3 nucleotides: TGTGCCAGCAGTTACTCGCGCGGGAGAGGGGATGAGCAGTTCTTC.

V is TRBV6-5 and J is TRBJ1-1; TRBD1 matches 8 bases. The CDR3 has 13 amino acids. V was pared by 6 bases and J by 4 bases, with 4 bases of the junction left unmatched. CDR1 is MNHEY, CDR2 SVGAGI, per germline. CDR3 DNA: TGTGCCAGCAGCGGACAGGGACTCACTGAAGCTTTCTTT. Translated: CASSGQGLTEAFF.

The chain recombines TRBV19 with TRBJ1-5, with 7 bases aligning to TRBD1. The CDR3 spans 15 residues. Germline trimming cut 7 bases from V and 6 bases from J; bases unmatched to any gene: 12. Germline V gene sequence: CDR1 LNHDA, CDR2 SQIVND (reference sequence). The CDR3 sequence is CASIPEGARGQPQHF. The CDR3 nucleotides are TGTGCCAGTATCCCCGAGGGGGCCAGGGGTCAGCCCCAGCATTTT.

The genes are TRBV25-1 and TRBJ1-3; a possible D gene is TRBD1 (5 bases). V was shortened by 2 bases and J by 4 bases, with 12 bases between the two germline ends. Germline lookup yields CDR1 MGHDK and CDR2 SYGVNS. The CDR3 loop spans 15 amino acids. CDR3 loop: CASSEGWTPGNTIYF. As DNA, the CDR3 is TGTGCCAGCAGTGAAGGGTGGACACCCGGAAACACCATATATTTT.

The genes are TRBV7-3 and TRBJ2-1; D may be TRBD1 (6 bases). The CDR3 consists of 16 residues. The germline CDR1 and CDR2 sequences are SGHTA and FQGTGA. The germline V and J ends were trimmed by 2 bases and 0 bases, with 11 bases remaining between them. In DNA form, the CDR3 reads TGTGCCAGCAGCTTACTTACAGGGAGCTCCTACAATGAGCAGTTCTTC. Its protein is CASSLLTGSSYNEQFF.

The chain combines TRBV5-4 with TRBJ2-3; 11 bases are a match to TRBD2. Germline CDR1 and CDR2: SGHNT and YYREEE (reference sequence). The CDR3 has 15 residues. With 4 bases clipped from V and 3 bases from J, the junction kept 4 bases outside the gene matches. CDR3 sequence reads: CASSPRLAGTDTQYF. In nucleotides, the CDR3 is TGTGCCAGCAGCCCACGACTAGCGGGAACAGATACGCAGTATTTT.

The chain combines TRBV20-1 with TRBJ2-7, with D possibly matching TRBD2 (5 bases). This CDR3 has 12 amino acids. V lost 3 bases, J lost 5 bases, and 11 bases lay in between. The V gene's germline CDR1 is DFQATT and CDR2 SNEGSKA (reference sequence). Here the CDR3 DNA reads TGCAGTGCTAGTCTGGAGGTCAACGAGCAGTACTTC. It encodes CSASLEVNEQYF.

The chain is built from TRBV29-1 and TRBJ2-3; 7 nucleotides agree with TRBD2. Per germline, CDR1 SQVTM and CDR2 ANQGSEA. J was trimmed by 6 bases and V by 8 bases; bases with no gene match: 5. CDR3 size: 11 residues. DNA of the CDR3: TGCAGCATACTGGGGGGGGATACGCAGTATTTT. Protein: CSILGGDTQYF.

This chain joins TRBV6-5 and TRBJ1-2, with D possibly being TRBD1 (5 bases). CDR1 and CDR2 (germline): MNHEY, SVGAGI. CDR3 length: 14 residues. Trimming removed 2 bases from V and 8 bases from J, with 15 bases in between. CDR3 loop: CASSYRRGGEGYTF. CDR3 nucleotides: TGTGCCAGCAGTTACCGGCGGGGGGGAGAGGGCTACACCTTC.

The chain combines TRBV5-4 with TRBJ2-1; 12 bases match TRBD1. V trimming: 4 bases; J trimming: 7 bases; junction bases outside the gene matches: 9. The CDR3 is 16 residues long. Germline-derived CDR1 and CDR2 are SGHNT and YYREEE (reference sequence). The CDR3 protein is CASSERDRGRRNEQFF. CDR3 in DNA: TGTGCCAGCAGCGAACGGGACAGGGGGCGTCGGAATGAGCAGTTCTTC.

The rearrangement uses TRBV6-6 and TRBJ2-3; 7 bases map to TRBD1. With 5 bases clipped from V and 3 bases from J, the junction kept 5 bases outside the gene matches. Germline-derived CDR1 and CDR2 are MNHNY and SVGAGI (reference sequence). The CDR3 consists of 14 residues. The CDR3 bases are TGTGCCAGCAGTATCAGACAGGGTACAGATACGCAGTATTTT. Amino acids: CASSIRQGTDTQYF.

The chain recombines TRBV7-8 with TRBJ1-6; 10 bases agree with TRBD1. Germline loops: CDR1 SGHVS, CDR2 FQNEAQ. The CDR3 runs to 16 residues. J lost 13 bases, V lost 5 bases, and 14 bases had no gene match. CDR3 sequence reads: CASSAPAGQGTGPLHF. In DNA form, the CDR3 reads TGTGCCAGCAGCGCCCCAGCGGGACAGGGGACCGGTCCCCTCCACTTT.

This clone was seen repeatedly, ten times or more. This sequence joins TRBV28 and TRBJ2-7; D perhaps matches TRBD2 (7 bases). V was shortened by 5 bases and J by 2 bases, with 28 bases between the two germline ends. Germline CDR1 and CDR2: MDHEN and SYDVKM. This CDR3 has 19 amino acids. The CDR3 region has the DNA TGTGCCAGCAGTATCGGGGCAGCCTGGGGGGCGGGAGTGGCCTACGAGCAGTACTTC. Protein product: CASSIGAAWGAGVAYEQYF.

The chain recombines TRBV27 with TRBJ1-4; possibly TRBD1 for D (5 bases). There are 16 residues in the CDR3. Germline V CDR1 and CDR2: MNHEY, SMNVEV (reference sequence). V was cut by 6 bases and J by 5 bases, with 19 bases left in between. CDR3 residues: CASSPAGGFDNEKLFF. CDR3 in DNA: TGTGCCAGCAGCCCAGCGGGGGGGTTCGACAATGAAAAACTGTTTTTT.

The rearrangement links TRBV28 to TRBJ2-7, with D possibly being TRBD2 (6 bases). CDR1 MDHEN and CDR2 SYDVKM come from the germline V gene. Trimming took off 3 bases at V and 2 bases at J, with 11 bases between the two ends. This CDR3 has 14 residues. The CDR3 nucleotides read TGTGCCAGCAGTTTGGAGGGGAGTCCCTACGAGCAGTACTTC. Translating it yields CASSLEGSPYEQYF.